The entry that follows covers one T cell receptor (beta chain) sequence. The repertoire was sequenced with immunoSEQ multiplex PCR; TCRdb's copy has only in-frame clones and lacks some. The table has tens of thousands of clones, about nine tenths seen once; the top ten hold under 2%. The data originate from a study of T cell changes during pregnancy in multiple sclerosis. The source of this sequence is a female donor with multiple sclerosis, enrolled in a pregnancy study. The sample was peripheral blood, taken in the second trimester of pregnancy.

This CDR3 reads CASRRLTGANVLTF. The CDR3 coding sequence is TGTGCCAGCAGAAGACTAACCGGGGCCAACGTCCTGACTTTC. This chain connects TRBV5-6 to TRBJ2-6; D perhaps matches TRBD2 (5 bases). V dropped 5 bases and J dropped 4 bases, with 10 bases sitting between them. CDR1 and CDR2 from the germline V gene are SGHDT and YYEEEE. This CDR3 contains 14 residues.